This T cell receptor (beta chain) is drawn from a study of cytomegalovirus exposure and HLA in healthy donors. V lost 1 base, J lost 4 bases, and 11 bases stayed unmatched. Per the germline V gene, CDR1 is LNHDA and CDR2 is SQIVND (reference sequence). This CDR3 has 17 amino acids. The PCR made use of 60 Vbeta and 13 Jbeta primers. Using immunoSEQ multiplex PCR, the repertoire was profiled, and TCRdb retains in-frame clones only, with some absent. This sample has roughly 120,000 clones, with around 77% found just once. V usage is TRBV19 and J usage is TRBJ2-7; 9 bases line up with TRBD1. The sample was PBMCs. This clonotype was obtained from a human donor in good health. The CDR3 protein is CASSIGPDGTGSYEQYF. The CDR3 DNA follows: TGTGCCAGTAGTATAGGGCCGGACGGGACAGGGTCGTACGAGCAGTACTTC.